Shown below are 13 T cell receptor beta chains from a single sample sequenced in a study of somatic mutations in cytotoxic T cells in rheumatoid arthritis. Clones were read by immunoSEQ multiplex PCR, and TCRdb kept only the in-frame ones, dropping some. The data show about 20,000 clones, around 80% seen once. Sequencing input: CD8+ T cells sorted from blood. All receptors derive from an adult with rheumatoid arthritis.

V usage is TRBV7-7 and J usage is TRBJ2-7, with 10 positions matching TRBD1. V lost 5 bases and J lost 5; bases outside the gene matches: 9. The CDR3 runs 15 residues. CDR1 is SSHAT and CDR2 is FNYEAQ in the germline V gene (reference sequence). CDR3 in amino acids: CASSPLGDRGHEQYF. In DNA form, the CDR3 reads TGTGCCAGCAGCCCGTTGGGGGACAGGGGTCACGAGCAGTACTTC.

The CDR3 sequence is CASSFFGSDEQFF. As DNA, the CDR3 is TGTGCCAGCAGCTTTTTTGGGTCGGATGAGCAGTTCTTC. The chain has TRBV5-4 and TRBJ2-1; D is unclear. Germline V lookup: CDR1 SGHNT, CDR2 YYREEE (reference sequence). The ends were cut back, 2 bases at V and 8 bases at J, with 11 bases in the middle. The CDR3 runs 13 residues.

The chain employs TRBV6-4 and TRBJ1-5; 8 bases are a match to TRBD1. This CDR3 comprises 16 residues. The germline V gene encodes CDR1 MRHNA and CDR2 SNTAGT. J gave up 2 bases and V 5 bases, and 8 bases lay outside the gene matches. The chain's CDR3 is CASSPTGDRGNQPQHF. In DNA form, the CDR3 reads TGTGCCAGCAGTCCGACAGGGGACAGAGGCAATCAGCCCCAGCATTTT.

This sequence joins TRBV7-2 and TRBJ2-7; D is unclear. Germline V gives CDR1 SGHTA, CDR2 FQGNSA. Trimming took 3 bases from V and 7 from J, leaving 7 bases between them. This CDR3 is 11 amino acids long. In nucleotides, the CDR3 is TGTGCCAGCAGCTTTCTGGGGGAGCAGTACTTC. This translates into CASSFLGEQYF.

The CDR3 region has the DNA TGTGCCAGCAGGCGCCTAGAATTATACACAGATACGCAGTATTTT. Translation gives CASRRLELYTDTQYF. The chain recombines TRBV6-6 with TRBJ2-3; D remains unclear. Germline CDR1 is MNHNY and CDR2 is SVGAGI (reference sequence). CDR3 length: 15 amino acids. V was clipped by 6 bases and J by 2 bases, with 15 bases between them.

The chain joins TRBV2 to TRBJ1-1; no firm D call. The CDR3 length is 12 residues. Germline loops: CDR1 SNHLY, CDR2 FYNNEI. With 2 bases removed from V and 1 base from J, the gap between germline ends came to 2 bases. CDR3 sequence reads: CASSEQNTEAFF. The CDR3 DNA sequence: TGTGCCAGCAGTGAACAGAACACTGAAGCTTTCTTT.

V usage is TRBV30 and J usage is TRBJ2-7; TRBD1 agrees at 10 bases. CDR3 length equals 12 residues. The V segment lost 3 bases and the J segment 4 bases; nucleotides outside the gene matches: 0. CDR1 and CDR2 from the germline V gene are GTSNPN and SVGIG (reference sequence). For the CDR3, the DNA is TGTGCCTGGAGGGACAGGGGGTACGAGCAGTACTTC. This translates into CAWRDRGYEQYF.

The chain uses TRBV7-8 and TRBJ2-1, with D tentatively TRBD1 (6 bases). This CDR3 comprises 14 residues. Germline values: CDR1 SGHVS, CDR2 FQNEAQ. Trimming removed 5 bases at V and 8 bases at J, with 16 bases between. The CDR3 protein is CASSTHRVVDEQFF. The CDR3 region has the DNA TGTGCCAGCAGCACACACAGGGTGGTCGATGAGCAGTTCTTC.

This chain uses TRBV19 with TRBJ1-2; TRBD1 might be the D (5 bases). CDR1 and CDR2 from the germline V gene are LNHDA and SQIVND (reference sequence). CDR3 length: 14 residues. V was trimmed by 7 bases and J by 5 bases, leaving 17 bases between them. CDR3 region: CASTEDTGIYGYTF. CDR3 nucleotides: TGTGCCAGTACCGAGGACACGGGAATTTATGGCTACACCTTC.

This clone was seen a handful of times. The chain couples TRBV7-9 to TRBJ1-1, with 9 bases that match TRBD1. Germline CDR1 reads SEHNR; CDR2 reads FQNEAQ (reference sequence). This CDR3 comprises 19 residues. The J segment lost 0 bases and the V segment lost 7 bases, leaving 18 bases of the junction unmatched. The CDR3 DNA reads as TGTGCCAGCACCCTCCTCCAGGGACAGGGCCTCTTCATGAACACTGAAGCTTTCTTT. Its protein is CASTLLQGQGLFMNTEAFF. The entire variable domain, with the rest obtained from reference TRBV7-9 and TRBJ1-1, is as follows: DTGVSQNPRHKITKRGQNVTFRCDPISEHNRLYWYRQTLGQGPEFLTYFQNEAQLEKSRLLSDRFSAERPKGSFSTLEIQRTEQGDSAMYLCASTLLQGQGLFMNTEAFFGQGTRLTVV.

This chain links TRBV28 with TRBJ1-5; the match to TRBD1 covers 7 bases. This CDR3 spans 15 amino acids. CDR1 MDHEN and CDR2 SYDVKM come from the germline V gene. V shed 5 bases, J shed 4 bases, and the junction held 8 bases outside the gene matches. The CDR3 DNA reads TGTGCCAGCAGTCTCGGGGACAGTCAAAATCAGCCCCAGCATTTT. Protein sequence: CASSLGDSQNQPQHF.

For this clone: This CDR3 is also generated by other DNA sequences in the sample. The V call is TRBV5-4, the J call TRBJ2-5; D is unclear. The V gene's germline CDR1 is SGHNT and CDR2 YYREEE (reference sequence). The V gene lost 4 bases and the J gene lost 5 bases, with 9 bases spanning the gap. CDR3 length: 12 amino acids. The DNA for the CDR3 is TGTGCCAGCAGCCCCGAGGAGGAGACCCAGTACTTC. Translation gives CASSPEEETQYF. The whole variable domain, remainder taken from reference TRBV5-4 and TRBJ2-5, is ETGVTQSPTHLIKTRGQQVTLRCSSQSGHNTVSWYQQALGQGPQFIFQYYREEENGRGNFPPRFSGLQFPNYSSELNVNALELDDSALYLCASSPEEETQYFGPGTRLLVL.

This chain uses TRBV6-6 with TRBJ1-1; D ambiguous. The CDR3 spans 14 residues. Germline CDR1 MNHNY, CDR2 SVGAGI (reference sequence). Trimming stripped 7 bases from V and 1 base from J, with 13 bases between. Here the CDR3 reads CASIFTPRNTEAFF. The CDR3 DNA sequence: TGTGCCAGCATCTTTACCCCGCGGAACACTGAAGCTTTCTTT.